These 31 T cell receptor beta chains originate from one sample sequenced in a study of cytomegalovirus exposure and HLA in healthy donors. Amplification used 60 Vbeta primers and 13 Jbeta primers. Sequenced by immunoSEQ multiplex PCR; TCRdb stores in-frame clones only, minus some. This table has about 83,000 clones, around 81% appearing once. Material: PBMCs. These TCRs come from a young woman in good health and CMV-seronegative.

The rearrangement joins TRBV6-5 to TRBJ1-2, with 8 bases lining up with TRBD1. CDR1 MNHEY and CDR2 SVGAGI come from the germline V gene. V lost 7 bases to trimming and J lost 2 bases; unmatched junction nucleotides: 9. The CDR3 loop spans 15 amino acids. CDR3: CASTTTGGANYGYTF. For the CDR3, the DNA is TGTGCCAGCACTACAACAGGGGGGGCCAACTATGGCTACACCTTC.

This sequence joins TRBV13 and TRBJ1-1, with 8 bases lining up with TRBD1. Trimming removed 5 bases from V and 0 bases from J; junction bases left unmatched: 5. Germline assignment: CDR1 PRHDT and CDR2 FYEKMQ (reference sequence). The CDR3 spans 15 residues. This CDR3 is CASSPRTGMNTEAFF. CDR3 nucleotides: TGTGCCAGCAGCCCAAGGACAGGGATGAACACTGAAGCTTTCTTT.

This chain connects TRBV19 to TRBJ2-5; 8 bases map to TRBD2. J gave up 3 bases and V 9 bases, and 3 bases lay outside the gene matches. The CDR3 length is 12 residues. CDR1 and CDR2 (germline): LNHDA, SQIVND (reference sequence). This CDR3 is CASQGLEETQYF. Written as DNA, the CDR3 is TGTGCCAGCCAGGGACTAGAAGAGACCCAGTACTTC.

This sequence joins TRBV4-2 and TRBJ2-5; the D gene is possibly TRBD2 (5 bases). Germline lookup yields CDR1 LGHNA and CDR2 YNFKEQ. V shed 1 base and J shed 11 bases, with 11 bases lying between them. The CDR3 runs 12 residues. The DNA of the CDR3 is TGTGCCAGCAGCCAAGTCGGGGTGGAGCAGTACTTC. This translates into CASSQVGVEQYF.

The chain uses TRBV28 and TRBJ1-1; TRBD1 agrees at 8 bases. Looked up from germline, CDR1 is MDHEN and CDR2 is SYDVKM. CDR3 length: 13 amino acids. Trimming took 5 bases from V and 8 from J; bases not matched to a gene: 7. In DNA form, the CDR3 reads TGTGCCAGCAGTATTACTTGGACAGGGGAAGCTTTCTTT. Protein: CASSITWTGEAFF.

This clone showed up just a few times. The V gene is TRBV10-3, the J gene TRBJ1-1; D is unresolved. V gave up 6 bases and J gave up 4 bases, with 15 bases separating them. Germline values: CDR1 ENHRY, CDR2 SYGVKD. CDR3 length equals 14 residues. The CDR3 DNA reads TGTGCCATCAGCAATAACCCTCTCAGCACTGAAGCTTTCTTT. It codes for CAISNNPLSTEAFF.

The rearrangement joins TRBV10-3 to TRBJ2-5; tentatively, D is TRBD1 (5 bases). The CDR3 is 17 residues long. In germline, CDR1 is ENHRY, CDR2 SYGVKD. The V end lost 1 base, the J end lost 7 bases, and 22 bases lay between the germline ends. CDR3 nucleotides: TGTGCCATCAGTGAGTGGCTGCCGTCGACAGCCCCCCGGACCCAGTACTTC. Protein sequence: CAISEWLPSTAPRTQYF.

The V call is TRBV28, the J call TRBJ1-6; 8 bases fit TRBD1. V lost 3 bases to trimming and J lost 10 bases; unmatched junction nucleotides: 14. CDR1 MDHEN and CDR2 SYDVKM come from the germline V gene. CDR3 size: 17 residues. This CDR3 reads CASSFSVVGTGSSPLHF. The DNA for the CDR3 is TGTGCCAGCAGTTTCTCGGTGGTCGGGACAGGCAGCTCACCCCTCCACTTT.

Written as DNA, the CDR3 is TGTGCCAGTAGACTAGCCCCTGGGGTGGATACGCAGTATTTT. As protein: CASRLAPGVDTQYF. The J gene is TRBJ2-3, the V gene TRBV19, with a tentative D call TRBD2 (6 bases). CDR1 and CDR2 (germline): LNHDA, SQIVND (reference sequence). CDR3 length equals 14 residues. Trimming removed 6 bases at V and 6 bases at J, with 16 bases between.

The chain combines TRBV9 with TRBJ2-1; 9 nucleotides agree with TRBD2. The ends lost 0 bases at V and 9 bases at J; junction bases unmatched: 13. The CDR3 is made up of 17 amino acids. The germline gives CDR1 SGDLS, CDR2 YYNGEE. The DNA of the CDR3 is TGTGCCAGCAGCGTAGCTGGTAGCGGGGGACCACAAGGTGAGCAGTTCTTC. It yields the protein CASSVAGSGGPQGEQFF.

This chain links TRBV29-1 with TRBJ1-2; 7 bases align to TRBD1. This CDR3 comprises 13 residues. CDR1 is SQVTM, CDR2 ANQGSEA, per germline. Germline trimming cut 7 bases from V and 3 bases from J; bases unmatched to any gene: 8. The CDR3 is CSGRDGQDYGYTF. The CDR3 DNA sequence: TGCAGCGGGAGAGACGGACAGGACTATGGCTACACCTTC.

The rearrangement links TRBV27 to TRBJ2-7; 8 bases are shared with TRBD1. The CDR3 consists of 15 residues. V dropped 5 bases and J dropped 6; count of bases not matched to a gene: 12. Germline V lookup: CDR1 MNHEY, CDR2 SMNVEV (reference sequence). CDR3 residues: CASSPSTGAGLEQYF. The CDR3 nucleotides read TGTGCCAGCAGTCCTTCGACAGGGGCAGGTCTCGAGCAGTACTTC.

CDR3 sequence: CASSSRTGPLRTF. For the CDR3, the DNA is TGTGCCAGCAGCTCCCGGACAGGGCCCCTGCGCACCTTC. V is TRBV7-9 and J is TRBJ1-2, with 8 bases matching TRBD1. CDR3 size: 13 residues. The V and J ends lost 4 bases and 13 bases, in that order; junction bases with no gene match: 11. Per the germline V gene, CDR1 is SEHNR and CDR2 is FQNEAQ (reference sequence). Using reference TRBV7-9 and TRBJ1-2 for the parts outside the CDR3, the full variable domain is DTGVSQNPRHKITKRGQNVTFRCDPISEHNRLYWYRQTLGQGPEFLTYFQNEAQLEKSRLLSDRFSAERPKGSFSTLEIQRTEQGDSAMYLCASSSRTGPLRTFGSGTRLTVV.

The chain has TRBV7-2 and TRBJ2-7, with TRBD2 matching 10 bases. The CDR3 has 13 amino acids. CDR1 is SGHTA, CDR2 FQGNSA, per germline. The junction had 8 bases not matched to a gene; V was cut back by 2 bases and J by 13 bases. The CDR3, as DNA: TGTGCCAGCAGCTTACAGGCTAGCGGGGGACCATACTTC. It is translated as CASSLQASGGPYF.

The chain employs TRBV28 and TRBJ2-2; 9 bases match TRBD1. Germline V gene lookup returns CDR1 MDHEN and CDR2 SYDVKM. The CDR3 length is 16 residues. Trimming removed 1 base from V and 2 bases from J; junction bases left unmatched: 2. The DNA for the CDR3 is TGTGCCAGCAGTTTATTACAGGGGGCCAACACCGGGGAGCTGTTTTTT. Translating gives CASSLLQGANTGELFF.

The chain's CDR3 is CASSMGGFGYGYTF. In nucleotides, the CDR3 is TGTGCCAGCAGCATGGGGGGGTTTGGCTATGGCTACACCTTC. This chain links TRBV7-2 with TRBJ1-2; D might be TRBD1 (5 bases). The ends were cut back, 5 bases at V and 4 bases at J, with 14 bases in the middle. Germline CDR1 is SGHTA and CDR2 is FQGNSA. CDR3 length: 14 residues.

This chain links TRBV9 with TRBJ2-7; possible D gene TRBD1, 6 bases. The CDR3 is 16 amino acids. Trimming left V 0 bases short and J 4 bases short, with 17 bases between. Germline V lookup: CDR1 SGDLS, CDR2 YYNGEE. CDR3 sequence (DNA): TGTGCCAGCAGCGTAGCAACTGGGGGCGAGTTGTACGAGCAGTACTTC. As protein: CASSVATGGELYEQYF.

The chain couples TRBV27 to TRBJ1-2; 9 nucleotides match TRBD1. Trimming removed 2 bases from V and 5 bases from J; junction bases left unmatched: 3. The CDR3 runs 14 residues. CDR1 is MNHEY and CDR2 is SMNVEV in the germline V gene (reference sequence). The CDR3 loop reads CASSLATGGYGYTF. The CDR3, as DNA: TGTGCCAGCAGTTTAGCGACAGGGGGGTATGGCTACACCTTC.

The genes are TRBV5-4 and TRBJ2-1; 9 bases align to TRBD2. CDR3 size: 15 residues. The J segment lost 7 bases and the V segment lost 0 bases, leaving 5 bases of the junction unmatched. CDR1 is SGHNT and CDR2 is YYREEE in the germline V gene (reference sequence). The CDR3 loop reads CASSLEGTSRNEQFF. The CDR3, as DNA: TGTGCCAGCAGCTTGGAGGGGACTAGCCGAAATGAGCAGTTCTTC.

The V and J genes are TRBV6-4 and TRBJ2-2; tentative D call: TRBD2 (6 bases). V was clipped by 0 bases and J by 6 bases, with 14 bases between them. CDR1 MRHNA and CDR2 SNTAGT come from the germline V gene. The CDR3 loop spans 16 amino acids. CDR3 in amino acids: CASSDSGGVASGELFF. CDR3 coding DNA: TGTGCCAGCAGTGACTCGGGGGGAGTCGCCTCCGGGGAGCTGTTTTTT.

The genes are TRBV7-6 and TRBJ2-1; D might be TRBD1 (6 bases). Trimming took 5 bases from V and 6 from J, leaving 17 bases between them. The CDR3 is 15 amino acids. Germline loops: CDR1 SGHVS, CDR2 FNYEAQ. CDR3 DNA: TGTGCCAGCAGCCTGGGGCCCCAGGGGAGCAATGAGCAGTTCTTC. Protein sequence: CASSLGPQGSNEQFF.

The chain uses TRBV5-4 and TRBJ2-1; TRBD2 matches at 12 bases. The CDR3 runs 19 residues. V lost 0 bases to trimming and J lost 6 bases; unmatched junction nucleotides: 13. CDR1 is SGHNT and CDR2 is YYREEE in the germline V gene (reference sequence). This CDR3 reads CASSLGLAGGTTYGNEQFF. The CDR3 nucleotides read TGTGCCAGCAGCTTGGGTCTAGCGGGAGGGACAACCTACGGCAATGAGCAGTTCTTC.

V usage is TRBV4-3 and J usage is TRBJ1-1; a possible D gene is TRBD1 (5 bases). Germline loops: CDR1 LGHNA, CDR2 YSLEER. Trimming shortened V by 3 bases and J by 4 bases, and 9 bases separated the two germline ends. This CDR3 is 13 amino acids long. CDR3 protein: CASSHGGVTEAFF. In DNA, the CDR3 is TGCGCCAGCAGCCACGGGGGGGTCACTGAAGCTTTCTTT.

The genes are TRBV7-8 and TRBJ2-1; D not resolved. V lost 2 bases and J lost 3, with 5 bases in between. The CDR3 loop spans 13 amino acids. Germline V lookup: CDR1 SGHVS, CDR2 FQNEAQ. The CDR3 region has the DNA TGTGCCAGCAGCTTAATTCGCTACAATGAGCAGTTCTTC. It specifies CASSLIRYNEQFF.

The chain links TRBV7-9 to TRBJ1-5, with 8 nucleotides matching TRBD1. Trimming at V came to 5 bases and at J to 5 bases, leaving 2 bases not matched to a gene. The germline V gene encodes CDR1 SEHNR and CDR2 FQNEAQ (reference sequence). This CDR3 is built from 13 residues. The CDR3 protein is CASSAQGDQPQHF. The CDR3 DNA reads TGTGCCAGCAGCGCACAGGGGGATCAGCCCCAGCATTTT.

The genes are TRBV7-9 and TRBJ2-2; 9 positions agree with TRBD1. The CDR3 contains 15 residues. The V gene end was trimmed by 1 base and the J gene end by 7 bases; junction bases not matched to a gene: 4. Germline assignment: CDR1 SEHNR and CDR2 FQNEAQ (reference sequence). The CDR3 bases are TGTGCCAGCAGCTTAGGCGGACAGGGGAACGGGGAGCTGTTTTTT. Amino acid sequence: CASSLGGQGNGELFF.

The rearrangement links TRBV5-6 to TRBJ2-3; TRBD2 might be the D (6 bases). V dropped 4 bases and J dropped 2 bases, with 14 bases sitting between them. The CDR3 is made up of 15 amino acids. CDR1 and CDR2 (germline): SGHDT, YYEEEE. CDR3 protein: CASSPGGIPTDTQYF. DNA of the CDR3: TGTGCCAGCAGCCCTGGGGGGATCCCCACAGATACGCAGTATTTT.

CDR3 region: CASSPRGGNTEAFF. DNA for the CDR3: TGTGCCAGCAGCCCTAGGGGGGGGAACACTGAAGCTTTCTTT. The V gene is TRBV14, the J gene TRBJ1-1, with TRBD1 as a possible D gene (6 bases). V lost 4 bases to trimming and J lost 1 base, with 10 bases between them. CDR3 length: 14 residues. Germline loops: CDR1 SGHDN, CDR2 FVKESK.

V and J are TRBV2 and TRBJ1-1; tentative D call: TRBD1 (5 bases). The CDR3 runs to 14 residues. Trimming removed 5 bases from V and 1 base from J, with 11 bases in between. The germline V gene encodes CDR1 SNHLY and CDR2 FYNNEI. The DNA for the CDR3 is TGTGCCAGCAGTATGCGACAGACGAACACTGAAGCTTTCTTT. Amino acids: CASSMRQTNTEAFF.

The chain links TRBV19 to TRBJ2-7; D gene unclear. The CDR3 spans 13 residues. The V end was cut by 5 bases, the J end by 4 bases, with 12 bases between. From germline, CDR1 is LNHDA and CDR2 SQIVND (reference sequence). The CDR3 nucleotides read TGTGCCAGTAGTCCCAGGAATGTGTACGAGCAGTACTTC. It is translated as CASSPRNVYEQYF.

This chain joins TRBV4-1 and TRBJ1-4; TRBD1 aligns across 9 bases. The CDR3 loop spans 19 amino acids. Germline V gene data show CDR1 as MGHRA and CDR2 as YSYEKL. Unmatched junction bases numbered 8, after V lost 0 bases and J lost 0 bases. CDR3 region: CASSQDGQGTPSTNEKLFF. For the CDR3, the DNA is TGCGCCAGCAGCCAAGACGGACAGGGGACCCCCTCAACTAATGAAAAACTGTTTTTT.